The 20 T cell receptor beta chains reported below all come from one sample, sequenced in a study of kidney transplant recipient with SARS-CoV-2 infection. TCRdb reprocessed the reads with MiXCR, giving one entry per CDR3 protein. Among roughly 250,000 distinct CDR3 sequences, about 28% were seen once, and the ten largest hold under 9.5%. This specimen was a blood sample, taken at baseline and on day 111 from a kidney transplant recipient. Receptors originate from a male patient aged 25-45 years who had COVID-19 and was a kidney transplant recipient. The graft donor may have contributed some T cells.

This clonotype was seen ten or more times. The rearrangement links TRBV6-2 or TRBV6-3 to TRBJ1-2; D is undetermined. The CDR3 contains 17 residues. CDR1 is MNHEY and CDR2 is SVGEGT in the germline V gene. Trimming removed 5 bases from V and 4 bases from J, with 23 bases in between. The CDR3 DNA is TGTGCCAGCAGTATGGTTTTCTGCATCGGAAAGACCTATGGCTACACCTTC. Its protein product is CASSMVFCIGKTYGYTF.

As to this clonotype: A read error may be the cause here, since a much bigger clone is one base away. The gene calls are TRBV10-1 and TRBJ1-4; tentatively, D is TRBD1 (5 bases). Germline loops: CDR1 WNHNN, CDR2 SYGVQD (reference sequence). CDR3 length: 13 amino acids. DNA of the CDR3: TGCACCAGCAGGTCGTCGGGGCAAGAAAAACTGTTTTTT. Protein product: CTSRSSGQEKLFF.

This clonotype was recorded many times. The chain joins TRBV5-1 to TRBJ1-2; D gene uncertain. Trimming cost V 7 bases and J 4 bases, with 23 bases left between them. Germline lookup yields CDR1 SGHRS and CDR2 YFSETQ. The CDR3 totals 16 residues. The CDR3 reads CASLGASVRKTYGYTF. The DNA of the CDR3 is TGCGCCAGCCTAGGTGCATCGGTTCGAAAGACCTATGGCTACACCTTC. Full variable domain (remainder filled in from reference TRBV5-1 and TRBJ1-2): KAGVTQTPRYLIKTRGQQVTLSCSPISGHRSVSWYQQTPGQGLQFLFEYFSETQRNKGNFPGRFSGRQFSNSRSEMNVSTLELGDSALYLCASLGASVRKTYGYTFGSGTRLTVV.

The CDR3 bases are TGTGCCAGCAGTGCTCGGACTAGCGGGCTGACCTACAATGAGCAGTTCTTC. Its translation is CASSARTSGLTYNEQFF. This chain joins TRBV12-3 or TRBV12-4 and TRBJ2-1; TRBD2 matches 11 bases. J was trimmed by 2 bases and V by 5 bases; bases with no gene match: 8. This CDR3 has 17 amino acids.

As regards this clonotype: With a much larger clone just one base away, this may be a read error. The CDR3 region is CASGPTGISYEQYF. CDR3 nucleotide sequence: TGTGCCAGCGGCCCGACAGGGATCTCCTACGAGCAGTACTTC. V and J are TRBV7-9 and TRBJ2-7; 7 positions agree with TRBD1. Germline V gives CDR1 SEHNR, CDR2 FQNEAQ (reference sequence). The CDR3 extends over 14 amino acids. Trimming took 8 bases from V and 0 from J; bases not matched to a gene: 7.

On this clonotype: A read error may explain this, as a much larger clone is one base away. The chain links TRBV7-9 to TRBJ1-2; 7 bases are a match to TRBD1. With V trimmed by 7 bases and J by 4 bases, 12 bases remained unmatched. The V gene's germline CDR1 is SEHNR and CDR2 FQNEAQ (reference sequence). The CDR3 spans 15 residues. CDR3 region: CASNSGTASGYGYTF. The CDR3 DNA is TGTGCCAGCAATTCCGGGACAGCCTCCGGCTATGGCTACACCTTC. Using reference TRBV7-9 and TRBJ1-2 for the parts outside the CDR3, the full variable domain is DTGVSQNPRHKITKRGQNVTFRCDPISEHNRLYWYRQTLGQGPEFLTYFQNEAQLEKSRLLSDRFSAERPKGSFSTLEIQRTEQGDSAMYLCASNSGTASGYGYTFGSGTRLTVV.

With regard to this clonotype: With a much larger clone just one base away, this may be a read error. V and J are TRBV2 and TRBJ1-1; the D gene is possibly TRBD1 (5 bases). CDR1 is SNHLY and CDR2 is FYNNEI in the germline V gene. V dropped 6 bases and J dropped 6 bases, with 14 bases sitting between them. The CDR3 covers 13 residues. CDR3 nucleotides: TGTGCCAGCAGGGCAACAGGAGGTGCTGAAGCTTTCTTT. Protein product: CASRATGGAEAFF.

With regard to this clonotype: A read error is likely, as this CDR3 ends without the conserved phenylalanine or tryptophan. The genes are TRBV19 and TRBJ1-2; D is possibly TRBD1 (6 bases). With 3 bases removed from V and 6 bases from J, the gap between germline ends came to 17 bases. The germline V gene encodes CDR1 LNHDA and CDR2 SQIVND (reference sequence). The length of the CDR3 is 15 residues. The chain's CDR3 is CASSIVTGTSDGYTL. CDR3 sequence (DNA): TGTGCCAGTAGTATCGTAACCGGGACATCAGATGGCTACACCCTC.

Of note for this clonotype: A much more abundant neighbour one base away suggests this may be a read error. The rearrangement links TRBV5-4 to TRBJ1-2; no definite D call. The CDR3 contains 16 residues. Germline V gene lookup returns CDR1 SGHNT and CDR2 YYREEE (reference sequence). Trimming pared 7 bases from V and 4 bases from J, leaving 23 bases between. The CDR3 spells CASERRVPGRTYGYTF. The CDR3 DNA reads TGTGCCAGCGAGCGGCGCGTACCAGGAAGGACCTATGGCTACACCTTC.

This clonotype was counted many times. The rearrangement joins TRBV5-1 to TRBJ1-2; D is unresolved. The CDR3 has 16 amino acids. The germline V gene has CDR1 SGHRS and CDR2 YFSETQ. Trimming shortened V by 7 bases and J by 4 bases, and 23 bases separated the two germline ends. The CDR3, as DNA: TGCGCCAGCGGACTCCCATCGGTTCGAAAGACCTATGGCTACACCTTC. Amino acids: CASGLPSVRKTYGYTF.

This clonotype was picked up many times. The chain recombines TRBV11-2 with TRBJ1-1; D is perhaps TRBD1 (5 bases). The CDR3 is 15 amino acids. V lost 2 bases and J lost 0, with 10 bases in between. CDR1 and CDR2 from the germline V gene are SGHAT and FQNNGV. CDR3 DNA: TGTGCCAGCAGCTTACCCCAGGGCATGAACACTGAAGCTTTCTTT. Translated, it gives CASSLPQGMNTEAFF.

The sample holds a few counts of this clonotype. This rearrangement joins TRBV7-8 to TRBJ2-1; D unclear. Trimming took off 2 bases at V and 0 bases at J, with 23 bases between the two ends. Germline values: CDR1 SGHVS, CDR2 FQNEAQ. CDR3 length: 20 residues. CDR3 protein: CASSLSSYLSNRFSYNEQFF. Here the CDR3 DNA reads TGTGCCAGCAGCTTAAGTTCCTACTTATCCAACCGTTTCTCCTACAATGAGCAGTTCTTC.

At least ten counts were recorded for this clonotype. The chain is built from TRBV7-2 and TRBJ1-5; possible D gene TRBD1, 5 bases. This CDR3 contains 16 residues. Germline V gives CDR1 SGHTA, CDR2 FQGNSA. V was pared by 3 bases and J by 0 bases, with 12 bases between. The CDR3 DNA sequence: TGTGCCAGCAGCTTTACCGGGACGGTTAGCAATCAGCCCCAGCATTTT. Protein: CASSFTGTVSNQPQHF.

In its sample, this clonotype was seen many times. The CDR3, as DNA: TGTGCCATAGGGACCGACTCTGGAAACACCATATATTTT. Encoded protein: CAIGTDSGNTIYF. The rearrangement links TRBV10-3 to TRBJ1-3; D is possibly TRBD1 (5 bases). Germline CDR1 reads ENHRY; CDR2 reads SYGVKD. This CDR3 is 13 amino acids long. V was trimmed by 9 bases and J by 0 bases, leaving 9 bases between them.

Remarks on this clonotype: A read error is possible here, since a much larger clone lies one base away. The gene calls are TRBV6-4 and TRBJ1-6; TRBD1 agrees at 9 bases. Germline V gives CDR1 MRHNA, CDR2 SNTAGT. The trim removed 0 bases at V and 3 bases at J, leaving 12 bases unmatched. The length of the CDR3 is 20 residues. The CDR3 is CASSDSGTGITDYYNSPLHF. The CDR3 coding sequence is TGTGCCAGCAGTGACTCCGGGACAGGGATTACCGACTACTATAATTCACCCCTCCACTTT.

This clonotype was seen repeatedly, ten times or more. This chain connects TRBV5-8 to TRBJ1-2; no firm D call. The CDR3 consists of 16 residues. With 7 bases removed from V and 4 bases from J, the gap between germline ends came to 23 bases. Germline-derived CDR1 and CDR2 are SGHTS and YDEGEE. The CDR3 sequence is CASQSLHPRKTYGYTF. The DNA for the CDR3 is TGTGCCAGCCAGTCTCTTCATCCACGAAAGACCTATGGCTACACCTTC.

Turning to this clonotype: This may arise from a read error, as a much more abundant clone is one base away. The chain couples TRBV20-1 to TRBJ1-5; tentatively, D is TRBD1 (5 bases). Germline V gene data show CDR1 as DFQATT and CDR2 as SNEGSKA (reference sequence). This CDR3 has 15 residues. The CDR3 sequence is CSAQKIGRENQPQLF. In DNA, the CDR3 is TGCAGTGCTCAGAAGATCGGCAGGGAAAATCAGCCCCAGCTTTTT.

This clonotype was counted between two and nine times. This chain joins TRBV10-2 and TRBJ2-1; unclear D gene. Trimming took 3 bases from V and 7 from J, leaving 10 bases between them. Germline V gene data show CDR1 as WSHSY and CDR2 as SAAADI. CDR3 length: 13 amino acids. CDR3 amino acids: CASSDVRPNEQFF. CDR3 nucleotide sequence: TGCGCCAGCAGTGATGTTCGACCAAATGAGCAGTTCTTC.

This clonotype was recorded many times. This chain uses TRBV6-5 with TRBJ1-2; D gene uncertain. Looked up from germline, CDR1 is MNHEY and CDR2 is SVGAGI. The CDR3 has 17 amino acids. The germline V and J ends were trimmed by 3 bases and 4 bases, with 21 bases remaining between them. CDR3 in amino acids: CASSYMTECRKTYGYTF. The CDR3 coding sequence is TGTGCCAGCAGTTATATGACGGAATGTAGAAAGACCTATGGCTACACCTTC.

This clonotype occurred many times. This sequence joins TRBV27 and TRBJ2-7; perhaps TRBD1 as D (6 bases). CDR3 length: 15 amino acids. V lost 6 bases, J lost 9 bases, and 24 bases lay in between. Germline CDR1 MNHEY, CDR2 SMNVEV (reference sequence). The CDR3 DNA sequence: TGTGCCAGCAGACCCCTCGACAGGATGTTGGGCCCGCAGTACTTC. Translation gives CASRPLDRMLGPQYF.